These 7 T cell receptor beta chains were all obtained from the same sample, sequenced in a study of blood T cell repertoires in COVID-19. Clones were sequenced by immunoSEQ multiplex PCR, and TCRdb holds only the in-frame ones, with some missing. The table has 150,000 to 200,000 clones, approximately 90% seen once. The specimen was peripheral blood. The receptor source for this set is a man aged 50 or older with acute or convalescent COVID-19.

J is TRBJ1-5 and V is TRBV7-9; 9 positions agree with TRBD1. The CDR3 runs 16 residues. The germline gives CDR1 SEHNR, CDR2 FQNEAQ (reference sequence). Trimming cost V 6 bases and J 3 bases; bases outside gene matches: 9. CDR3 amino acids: CASSQFRTGDNQPQHF. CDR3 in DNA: TGTGCCAGCAGTCAATTCCGGACAGGGGACAATCAGCCCCAGCATTTT.

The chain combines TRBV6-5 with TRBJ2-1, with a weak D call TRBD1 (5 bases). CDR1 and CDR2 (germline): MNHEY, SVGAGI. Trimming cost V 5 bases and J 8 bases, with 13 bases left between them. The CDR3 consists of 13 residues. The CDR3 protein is CASSRNRFDEQFF. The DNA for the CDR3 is TGTGCCAGCAGTCGAAACAGGTTTGATGAGCAGTTCTTC.

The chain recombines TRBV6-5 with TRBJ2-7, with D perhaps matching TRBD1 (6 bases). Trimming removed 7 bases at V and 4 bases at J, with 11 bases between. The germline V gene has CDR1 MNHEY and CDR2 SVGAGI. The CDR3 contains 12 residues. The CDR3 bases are TGTGCCAGCAATGGGGGCTGGTACGAGCAGTACGTC. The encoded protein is CASNGGWYEQYV.

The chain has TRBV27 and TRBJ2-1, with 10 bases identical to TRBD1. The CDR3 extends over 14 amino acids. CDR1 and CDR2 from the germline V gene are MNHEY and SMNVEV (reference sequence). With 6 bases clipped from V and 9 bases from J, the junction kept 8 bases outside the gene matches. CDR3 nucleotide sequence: TGTGCCAGCAGCCGAAGGGGACAGGGGTCTGAGCAGTTCTTC. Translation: CASSRRGQGSEQFF.

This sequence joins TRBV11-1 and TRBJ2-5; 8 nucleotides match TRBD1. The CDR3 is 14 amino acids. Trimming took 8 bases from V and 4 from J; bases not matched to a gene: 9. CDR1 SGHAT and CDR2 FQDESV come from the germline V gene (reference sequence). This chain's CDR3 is CASEDRGVVETQYF. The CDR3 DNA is TGTGCCAGCGAAGACAGGGGTGTAGTAGAGACCCAGTACTTC.

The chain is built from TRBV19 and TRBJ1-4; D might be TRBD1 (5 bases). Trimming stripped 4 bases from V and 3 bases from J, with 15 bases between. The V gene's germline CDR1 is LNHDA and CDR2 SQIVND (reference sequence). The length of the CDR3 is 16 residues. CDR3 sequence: CASSTSQGFANEKLFF. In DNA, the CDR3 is TGTGCCAGTAGTACCTCCCAGGGATTTGCTAATGAAAAACTGTTTTTT.

CDR3 sequence: CASSLTGVHEQFF. CDR3 sequence (DNA): TGTGCCAGCAGTCTAACGGGAGTCCATGAGCAGTTCTTC. The V call is TRBV12-3 or TRBV12-4, the J call TRBJ2-1; D perhaps matches TRBD2 (6 bases). The CDR3 consists of 13 residues. V lost 5 bases, J lost 8 bases, and 13 bases lay in between.